This TCR beta chain was captured by sequencing in a study of blood T cell repertoires in COVID-19 (dated by TCRdb to 2019 to 2021). Study-wide context: Samples covering the acute and convalescent phases of COVID-19 were provided by collaborators in the United States, Italy and Spain. The material from the prospective study consisted of cDNA or gDNA derived from T cells, B-cell-depleted T cells, or PBMCs. Deeply sampled blood TCRbeta repertoires from subjects exposed to, actively infected with, or recovered from COVID-19 were included in the dataset. The repertoires were released in a freely available public database meant as a resource for research on the immune response to SARS-CoV-2. Samples were obtained from the ongoing ImmuneRACE study (first 160 participants) and from 1,254 subjects provided by 6 global collaborators. Nearly every sample came with metadata listing a de-identified subject ID, COVID-19 status, age in years and sex. HLA class I and class II types, where available, came from metadata supplied by the sample provider rather than from assay-based typing. The research as a whole found: Clinical and demographic metadata were provided uncurated, with the amount varying by source and participant.

According to the germline V gene (reference sequence), CDR1 reads SGHNT and CDR2 reads YYREEE. Including the terminal cysteine and phenylalanine, the CDR3 comprises 16 residues. This entry keeps only the CDR3 DNA: 48 bases, framed from base 1. V is trimmed back by 2 bases and J by 4 bases, and the junction contains 11 bases that no gene match accounts for. As regards this clone: This receptor's antigen is unknown. Per-base qualities were not stored, and no clone one base away is much larger.

In Seattle, one collaborating source enrolled patients while the infection was active and tracked those patients longitudinally over the course of disease. Collaborating institutions collected whole blood in K2EDTA tubes following their own protocols. For TCRbeta analysis, collaborator samples were shipped as frozen whole blood, as isolated PBMCs, or as DNA extracted from either sample type. TCRbeta CDR3 regions were amplified from genomic DNA using the immunoSEQ Assay, a bias-controlled multiplex PCR. On the study's bioinformatics: The number of nucleated cells in each sample was estimated by amplification of reference gene primers within the assay. To quantify the absolute abundance of each unique TCRbeta CDR3 rearrangement, sequence reads were collapsed and filtered. For each sample, productive Simpson clonality was calculated by taking the square root of Simpson's diversity index across productive rearrangements. The source is immuneACCESS, and TCRdb retained only in-frame sequences with V and J called. Part of the clones is not carried over; for the studies checked, unresolved V genes explain less than half of this, and the remainder is unexplained. The DNA gave D and trimming, while V, J and clone size come from that table. The sample data list a few hundred thousand clones, and approximately 85% of these were observed just once. The ten largest account for 7.5% to 9.5% of the sample.

The material sequenced was peripheral blood. This clonotype was obtained from an elderly woman with COVID-19, enrolled during active disease. The rearrangement combines TRBV5-4 with TRBJ1-2; TRBD1 matches 7 bases in the middle. The sequenced DNA: TGTGCCAGCAGCTTAGGGACAGCCCACGACCTCTATGGCTACACCTTC. It specifies CASSLGTAHDLYGYTF.